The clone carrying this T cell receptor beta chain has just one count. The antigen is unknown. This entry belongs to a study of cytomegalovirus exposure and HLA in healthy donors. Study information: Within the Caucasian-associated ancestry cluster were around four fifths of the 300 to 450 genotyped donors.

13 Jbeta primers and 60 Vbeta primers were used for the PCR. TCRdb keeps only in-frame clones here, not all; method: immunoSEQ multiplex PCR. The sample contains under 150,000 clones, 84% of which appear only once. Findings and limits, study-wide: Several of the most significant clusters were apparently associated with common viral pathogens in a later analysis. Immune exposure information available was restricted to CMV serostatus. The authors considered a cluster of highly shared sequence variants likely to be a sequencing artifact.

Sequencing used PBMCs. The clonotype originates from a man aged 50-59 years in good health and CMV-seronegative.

The CDR3 region is CASSFRAGAREQYF. The CDR3 bases are TGTGCCAGCAGCTTTCGAGCAGGGGCTCGCGAGCAGTACTTC. The gene calls are TRBV11-2 and TRBJ2-7, with D possibly being TRBD1 (6 bases). CDR3 length: 14 amino acids. Deletions cut 3 bases from V and 6 bases from J, with 15 bases between. CDR1 SGHAT and CDR2 FQNNGV come from the germline V gene.